The 28 T cell receptor beta chains listed next were all sequenced from one sample in a study of cytomegalovirus exposure and HLA in healthy donors. PCR involved 60 Vbeta and 13 Jbeta primers. Sequenced by immunoSEQ multiplex PCR; TCRdb stores in-frame clones only, minus some. The repertoire holds about 110,000 clones, with 76% as singletons. The specimen sequenced was PBMCs. These receptors were obtained from a woman aged 50 to 60 in good health and CMV-seropositive.

The chain links TRBV6-1 to TRBJ2-3; D is perhaps TRBD2 (5 bases). This CDR3 is built from 13 residues. Deletions cut 4 bases from V and 6 bases from J, with 11 bases between. The germline V gene encodes CDR1 MNHNS and CDR2 SASEGT. The CDR3 DNA sequence: TGTGCCAGCAGTGTGGCTAGAGGGGATACGCAGTATTTT. Translating gives CASSVARGDTQYF.

The CDR3 is CASSLGAASTDTQYF. The CDR3 coding sequence is TGTGCCAGCAGCTTGGGCGCCGCTAGCACAGATACGCAGTATTTT. The V gene is TRBV5-6, the J gene TRBJ2-3; D remains ambiguous. Per germline, CDR1 SGHDT and CDR2 YYEEEE. This CDR3 region has 15 residues. V dropped 0 bases and J dropped 0 bases, with 8 bases sitting between them.

The chain combines TRBV19 with TRBJ2-7, with a weak D call TRBD1 (5 bases). The CDR3 extends over 13 amino acids. Germline V CDR1 and CDR2: LNHDA, SQIVND (reference sequence). The V end was cut by 7 bases, the J end by 0 bases, with 10 bases between. CDR3 DNA: TGTGCCAGTATGTCTGGACACTCCTACGAGCAGTACTTC. Its translation: CASMSGHSYEQYF.

This sequence joins TRBV4-1 and TRBJ2-7; TRBD2 matches 7 bases. V lost 0 bases and J lost 2; bases outside the gene matches: 4. The CDR3 length is 15 residues. From germline, CDR1 is MGHRA and CDR2 YSYEKL. The CDR3 spells CASSQDELATYEQYF. As DNA, the CDR3 is TGCGCCAGCAGCCAAGATGAACTAGCGACCTACGAGCAGTACTTC.

The chain combines TRBV27 with TRBJ2-1, with TRBD2 matching 11 bases. Germline assignment: CDR1 MNHEY and CDR2 SMNVEV (reference sequence). This CDR3 has 15 residues. J gave up 2 bases and V 6 bases, and 3 bases lay outside the gene matches. CDR3: CASRATSGTYNEQFF. The CDR3 DNA is TGTGCCAGCAGGGCGACTAGCGGGACCTACAATGAGCAGTTCTTC.

The rearrangement links TRBV7-8 to TRBJ2-4; TRBD1 matches 7 bases. The ends lost 0 bases at V and 4 bases at J; junction bases unmatched: 3. The CDR3 covers 15 residues. Germline-derived CDR1 and CDR2 are SGHVS and FQNEAQ. The CDR3 region is CASSLATGSKNIQYF. Written as DNA, the CDR3 is TGTGCCAGCAGCTTAGCGACAGGGTCAAAAAACATTCAGTACTTC.

The V and J genes are TRBV27 and TRBJ1-6, with D perhaps TRBD1 (5 bases). The CDR3 has 17 residues. Trimming took 5 bases from V and 7 from J, leaving 21 bases between them. From germline, CDR1 is MNHEY and CDR2 SMNVEV (reference sequence). CDR3 in DNA: TGTGCCAGCAGTCCCCAGGGCGTCCACTTAGAAAATTCACCCCTCCACTTT. The encoded protein is CASSPQGVHLENSPLHF.

To note about this clone: The junction differs from germline at one of its ends, possibly a read error. The chain combines TRBV7-9 with TRBJ1-4; 7 nucleotides align to TRBD1. Germline CDR1 is SEHNR and CDR2 is FQNEAQ (reference sequence). CDR3 length: 17 amino acids. The CDR3 loop is CSSSPPSTGFLSEKLFF. CDR3 bases: TGTTCCAGCAGCCCCCCGTCGACAGGGTTTCTTAGTGAAAAACTGTTTTTT. Combining the CDR3 with reference TRBV7-9 and TRBJ1-4 gives the whole variable domain DTGVSQNPRHKITKRGQNVTFRCDPISEHNRLYWYRQTLGQGPEFLTYFQNEAQLEKSRLLSDRFSAERPKGSFSTLEIQRTEQGDSAMYLCSSSPPSTGFLSEKLFFGSGTQLSVL.

The chain is built from TRBV5-1 and TRBJ2-3; 12 bases fit TRBD2. Germline loops: CDR1 SGHRS, CDR2 YFSETQ. V gave up 3 bases and J gave up 2 bases; unmatched junction bases: 4. This CDR3 spans 16 amino acids. This chain's CDR3 is CASSSGLAGTTDTQYF. CDR3 in DNA: TGCGCCAGCAGCTCCGGACTAGCGGGGACCACAGATACGCAGTATTTT. Based on the CDR3 plus reference TRBV5-1 and TRBJ2-3, the full variable domain is KAGVTQTPRYLIKTRGQQVTLSCSPISGHRSVSWYQQTPGQGLQFLFEYFSETQRNKGNFPGRFSGRQFSNSRSEMNVSTLELGDSALYLCASSSGLAGTTDTQYFGPGTRLTVL.

V is TRBV7-2 and J is TRBJ1-1; 11 positions agree with TRBD1. Germline-derived CDR1 and CDR2 are SGHTA and FQGNSA. The trim removed 5 bases at V and 11 bases at J, leaving 7 bases unmatched. The CDR3 loop spans 13 amino acids. CDR3 in amino acids: CASSPDRGRVAFF. The CDR3 DNA reads TGTGCCAGCAGCCCGGACAGGGGGCGCGTGGCTTTCTTT.

The V call is TRBV7-9, the J call TRBJ2-3, with a weak D call TRBD2 (6 bases). The germline V gene has CDR1 SEHNR and CDR2 FQNEAQ (reference sequence). The CDR3 sequence is 14 residues long. The germline V and J ends were trimmed by 1 base and 3 bases, with 8 bases remaining between them. In DNA, the CDR3 is TGTGCCAGCAGCTTAGAGGAGGGTACAGATACGCAGTATTTT. This codes for CASSLEEGTDTQYF.

V gene TRBV18 combines with J gene TRBJ2-7, with D possibly matching TRBD1 (6 bases). The V end was cut by 4 bases, the J end by 3 bases, with 10 bases between. CDR1 and CDR2 (germline): KGHSH, LQKENI. The CDR3 loop spans 13 amino acids. The CDR3 DNA reads TGTGCCAGCTCACTAACAGGGCTCTACGAGCAGTACTTC. This gives the protein CASSLTGLYEQYF.

This chain joins TRBV7-3 and TRBJ2-2, with no clear D. This CDR3 region has 14 residues. Per germline, CDR1 SGHTA and CDR2 FQGTGA. Trimming pared 5 bases from V and 3 bases from J, leaving 10 bases between. This CDR3 reads CASSLSEDTGELFF. In DNA form, the CDR3 reads TGTGCCAGCAGCCTATCTGAGGACACCGGGGAGCTGTTTTTT. The variable domain in full, completed from reference TRBV7-3 and TRBJ2-2, reads GAGVSQTPSNKVTEKGKYVELRCDPISGHTALYWYRQSLGQGPEFLIYFQGTGAADDSGLPNDRFFAVRPEGSVSTLKIQRTERGDSAVYLCASSLSEDTGELFFGEGSRLTVL.

This chain links TRBV2 with TRBJ1-4; 7 bases are shared with TRBD1. The V gene end was trimmed by 7 bases and the J gene end by 7 bases; junction bases not matched to a gene: 6. This CDR3 comprises 13 residues. Germline loops: CDR1 SNHLY, CDR2 FYNNEI. Written as DNA, the CDR3 is TGTGCCAGCAAAGGGGGCCCCTCTGAAAAACTGTTTTTT. It specifies CASKGGPSEKLFF.

The J gene is TRBJ1-4, the V gene TRBV5-5; 10 bases align to TRBD1. With 4 bases clipped from V and 4 bases from J, the junction kept 7 bases outside the gene matches. Germline V lookup: CDR1 SGHKS, CDR2 YYEKEE (reference sequence). The CDR3 covers 16 residues. The CDR3 region is CASSSRDRGGNEKLFF. The CDR3 DNA reads as TGTGCCAGCAGCAGCCGGGACAGGGGCGGTAATGAAAAACTGTTTTTT.

This clone is a singleton in its sample. The CDR3: CASSLALAGIYEQYF. The CDR3, as DNA: TGTGCCAGCAGCTTGGCACTAGCGGGAATCTACGAGCAGTACTTC. This chain connects TRBV5-6 to TRBJ2-5; 10 bases line up with TRBD2. Matching the DNA end better, TRBJ2-7 makes the J call doubtful. The CDR3 spans 15 residues. CDR1 and CDR2 from the germline V gene are SGHDT and YYEEEE.

The J gene is TRBJ1-2, the V gene TRBV19, with a tentative D call TRBD1 (5 bases). This CDR3 comprises 11 residues. V dropped 9 bases and J dropped 3 bases, with 8 bases sitting between them. Germline CDR1 and CDR2: LNHDA and SQIVND (reference sequence). The CDR3 region has the DNA TGTGCCAGCCGCAGGGACTATGGCTACACCTTC. Amino acid sequence: CASRRDYGYTF.

This sequence joins TRBV18 and TRBJ2-3; 10 bases match TRBD2. Germline V gene sequence: CDR1 KGHSH, CDR2 LQKENI. V lost 3 bases and J lost 3; bases outside the gene matches: 9. This CDR3 has 17 amino acids. This CDR3 reads CASSPLGAGGLTDTQYF. The CDR3 DNA is TGTGCCAGCTCACCCCTCGGAGCGGGGGGGCTGACAGATACGCAGTATTTT.

The chain links TRBV7-9 to TRBJ1-5; weak D call: TRBD1 (5 bases). Germline values: CDR1 SEHNR, CDR2 FQNEAQ (reference sequence). V shed 5 bases and J shed 6 bases, with 17 bases lying between them. CDR3 length equals 15 residues. The CDR3 DNA follows: TGTGCCAGCAGCCCTGATGTTGGGGGGGGTCAGCCCCAGCATTTT. It is translated as CASSPDVGGGQPQHF. The full variable domain, its missing parts supplied by reference TRBV7-9 and TRBJ1-5, is DTGVSQNPRHKITKRGQNVTFRCDPISEHNRLYWYRQTLGQGPEFLTYFQNEAQLEKSRLLSDRFSAERPKGSFSTLEIQRTEQGDSAMYLCASSPDVGGGQPQHFGDGTRLSIL.

This clone was counted once. The rearrangement uses TRBV7-2 and TRBJ2-3; perhaps TRBD2 as D (6 bases). The ends were cut back, 2 bases at V and 2 bases at J, with 8 bases in the middle. The germline V gene encodes CDR1 SGHTA and CDR2 FQGNSA. The CDR3 is made up of 14 amino acids. CDR3 coding DNA: TGTGCCAGCAGCTTAACTAGCTACACAGATACGCAGTATTTT. Translating gives CASSLTSYTDTQYF.

V and J are TRBV5-1 and TRBJ2-7; 9 nucleotides align to TRBD1. The CDR3 covers 15 residues. V dropped 4 bases and J dropped 3; count of bases not matched to a gene: 8. Germline V CDR1 and CDR2: SGHRS, YFSETQ. Here the CDR3 reads CASSPTGGADYEQYF. The CDR3 DNA reads as TGCGCCAGCAGCCCTACAGGGGGCGCGGACTACGAGCAGTACTTC.

This clone occurred once. V usage is TRBV7-8 and J usage is TRBJ1-2; D is perhaps TRBD1 (6 bases). The V end was cut by 2 bases, the J end by 6 bases, with 13 bases between. The CDR3 length is 14 residues. Germline lookup yields CDR1 SGHVS and CDR2 FQNEAQ. CDR3 nucleotide sequence: TGTGCCAGCAGCTTATCCAACGACAGGAATGGCTACACCTTC. Translation: CASSLSNDRNGYTF. The full variable domain, with the rest looked up from reference TRBV7-8 and TRBJ1-2, is GAGVSQSPRYKVAKRGQDVALRCDPISGHVSLFWYQQALGQGPEFLTYFQNEAQLDKSGLPSDRFFAERPEGSVSTLKIQRTQQEDSAVYLCASSLSNDRNGYTFGSGTRLTVV.

CDR3 sequence (DNA): TGTGCCAGCAGATCCGGGACAGTAAATTCACCCCTCCACTTT. It yields the protein CASRSGTVNSPLHF. The J gene is TRBJ1-6, the V gene TRBV7-6; the match to TRBD1 covers 7 bases. Germline V gene lookup returns CDR1 SGHVS and CDR2 FNYEAQ. The CDR3 runs 14 residues. Trimming at V came to 6 bases and at J to 7 bases, leaving 6 bases not matched to a gene.

The chain's CDR3 is CASSLRPGTVSPTDTQYF. DNA for the CDR3: TGTGCCAGCAGTTTAAGACCCGGGACAGTGTCCCCCACAGATACGCAGTATTTT. The gene calls are TRBV27 and TRBJ2-3; 7 bases agree with TRBD1. Germline trimming cut 2 bases from V and 2 bases from J; bases unmatched to any gene: 13. The CDR3 spans 18 residues. Per the germline V gene, CDR1 is MNHEY and CDR2 is SMNVEV (reference sequence).

This clone was seen more than once but under ten times. This rearrangement joins TRBV7-9 to TRBJ1-4, with D perhaps matching TRBD1 (5 bases). Germline V gene data show CDR1 as SEHNR and CDR2 as FQNEAQ (reference sequence). V lost 6 bases to trimming and J lost 3 bases, with 11 bases between them. The CDR3 extends over 14 amino acids. In nucleotides, the CDR3 is TGTGCCAGCAGAGCGGGGGGGGCTAATGAAAAACTGTTTTTT. Protein: CASRAGGANEKLFF.

The chain carries TRBV27 and TRBJ1-6, with TRBD1 matching over 7 bases. The CDR3 is made up of 14 amino acids. Trimming at V came to 6 bases and at J to 5 bases, leaving 4 bases not matched to a gene. Germline CDR1 reads MNHEY; CDR2 reads SMNVEV (reference sequence). The CDR3 DNA reads as TGTGCCAGCAGACTAGGACAGGATAATTCACCCCTCCACTTT. This codes for CASRLGQDNSPLHF.

The V call is TRBV19, the J call TRBJ2-5; the D gene is possibly TRBD2 (5 bases). The germline CDR1 and CDR2 sequences are LNHDA and SQIVND (reference sequence). V dropped 1 base and J dropped 4 bases, with 10 bases sitting between them. CDR3 length: 14 amino acids. The CDR3 loop reads CASSIGGFGETQYF. The CDR3 bases are TGTGCCAGTAGTATAGGCGGGTTCGGAGAGACCCAGTACTTC.

Notes on this clone: Other DNA sequences in the same sample also yield this CDR3. The chain links TRBV7-2 to TRBJ2-7; 8 nucleotides align to TRBD1. CDR1 and CDR2 from the germline V gene are SGHTA and FQGNSA. V shed 1 base, J shed 2 bases, and the junction held 1 base outside the gene matches. The CDR3 has 14 amino acids. The CDR3: CASSLDRGTYEQYF. The CDR3 nucleotides read TGTGCCAGCAGCTTAGACAGGGGGACCTACGAGCAGTACTTC.